Given below is one TCR beta chain in context. CDR1 is KGHDR, CDR2 SFDVKD, per germline. Trimming removed 9 bases from V and 2 bases from J; junction bases left unmatched: 4. The CDR3 extends over 13 amino acids. This specimen comes from a study of control samples from healthy donors and cancer patients. Only in-frame clones appear in the TCRdb table, and some are missing; sequencing was by immunoSEQ multiplex PCR. The top ten clones hold 6.5% to 8% of a sample with about 80,000 clones, 85% to 90% of them seen once. This clonotype originated in a woman aged 55-69 years in good health. This sequence joins TRBV24-1 and TRBJ2-3, with 7 bases that match TRBD1. Sample: blood. The CDR3 here is CATGQEVTDTQYF. CDR3 nucleotides: TGTGCCACCGGACAGGAGGTCACAGATACGCAGTATTTT.